What follows are 25 T cell receptor beta chains derived from one specimen sequenced in a study of identifying expanded T cells in peripheral blood. The table came from immunoSEQ multiplex PCR; TCRdb's copy has only in-frame clones and leaves some out. The sample includes about 130,000 clones, approximately 86% of them seen just once. Sequenced: blood. The receptor set was obtained from a person aged 18 to 70 in good health.

This rearrangement joins TRBV2 to TRBJ2-3, with D perhaps given as TRBD1 or TRBD2 (5 bases each). CDR1 is SNHLY and CDR2 is FYNNEI in the germline V gene. The CDR3 is made up of 15 amino acids. Trimming took 0 bases from V and 5 from J, leaving 12 bases between them. CDR3 residues: CASSEALGGGDTQYF. CDR3 DNA sequence: TGTGCCAGCAGTGAAGCGCTTGGGGGTGGAGATACGCAGTATTTT.

V gene TRBV7-9 combines with J gene TRBJ2-2; 7 bases are a match to TRBD1. Germline-derived CDR1 and CDR2 are SEHNR and FQNEAQ (reference sequence). V was pared by 5 bases and J by 6 bases, with 9 bases of the junction left unmatched. This CDR3 is 15 amino acids long. CDR3 sequence (DNA): TGTGCCAGCAGCCCCAACCGACAGGGTCCCGGGGAGCTGTTTTTT. As protein: CASSPNRQGPGELFF.

V is TRBV18 and J is TRBJ2-7; 9 bases agree with TRBD1. CDR3 length: 13 residues. In germline, CDR1 is KGHSH, CDR2 LQKENI. The junction had 4 bases not matched to a gene; V was cut back by 5 bases and J by 5 bases. CDR3 protein: CASSAGQGDEQYF. CDR3 DNA sequence: TGTGCCAGCTCAGCGGGACAGGGAGACGAGCAGTACTTC.

This clone was counted a few times. The rearrangement links TRBV29-1 to TRBJ1-3; D gene unclear. Germline V lookup: CDR1 SQVTM, CDR2 ANQGSEA. CDR3 length: 11 residues. V was clipped by 4 bases and J by 4 bases, with 5 bases between them. The CDR3, as DNA: TGCAGCGTTGCCAGCGGAAACACCATATATTTT. This sequence encodes CSVASGNTIYF.

The rearrangement links TRBV7-6 to TRBJ2-6; a possible D gene is TRBD1 (5 bases). The V gene's germline CDR1 is SGHVS and CDR2 FNYEAQ. There are 15 residues in the CDR3. V was trimmed by 3 bases and J by 3 bases, leaving 9 bases between them. The DNA of the CDR3 is TGTGCCAGCAGCTTGACAGATTATGGGGCCAACGTCCTGACTTTC. Residues: CASSLTDYGANVLTF.

V and J are TRBV5-1 and TRBJ1-1, with D perhaps TRBD1 (6 bases). Germline CDR1 reads SGHRS; CDR2 reads YFSETQ. CDR3 length: 13 residues. Deletions cut 6 bases from V and 2 bases from J, with 11 bases between. The chain's CDR3 is CASNPGQNTEAFF. In DNA form, the CDR3 reads TGCGCCAGCAACCCGGGACAAAACACTGAAGCTTTCTTT.

The J gene is TRBJ1-2, the V gene TRBV6-5; the match to TRBD1 covers 11 bases. This CDR3 region has 15 residues. V trimming: 2 bases; J trimming: 3 bases; junction bases outside the gene matches: 2. The germline V gene has CDR1 MNHEY and CDR2 SVGAGI. CDR3 in DNA: TGTGCCAGCAGTTACCCGGGACAGGGGGACTATGGCTACACCTTC. Encoded protein: CASSYPGQGDYGYTF.

The rearrangement joins TRBV28 to TRBJ1-2, with 7 bases matching TRBD1. Germline V lookup: CDR1 MDHEN, CDR2 SYDVKM. There are 12 residues in the CDR3. J was trimmed by 5 bases and V by 10 bases; bases with no gene match: 7. The CDR3, as DNA: TGTGCCATCCGACAGGGTCGGTATGGCTACACCTTC. This sequence encodes CAIRQGRYGYTF.

The genes are TRBV10-3 and TRBJ2-1; D is unresolved. CDR1 is ENHRY and CDR2 is SYGVKD in the germline V gene. V shed 3 bases and J shed 2 bases, with 17 bases lying between them. This CDR3 has 17 amino acids. CDR3 residues: CAISDPTDRSAYNEQFF. CDR3 bases: TGTGCCATCAGTGACCCAACCGACCGCAGCGCCTACAATGAGCAGTTCTTC.

V usage is TRBV15 and J usage is TRBJ2-3, with a tentative D call TRBD2 (6 bases). This CDR3 spans 16 amino acids. V shed 1 base and J shed 1 base, with 12 bases lying between them. CDR1 is LNHNV and CDR2 is YYDKDF in the germline V gene (reference sequence). The CDR3 DNA is TGTGCCACCAGCAGAGGATGGGGGGTAGGCACAGATACGCAGTATTTT. Translating gives CATSRGWGVGTDTQYF.

This clone was recorded a few times. This sequence joins TRBV6-5 and TRBJ2-1; 9 bases line up with TRBD1. The CDR3 loop spans 14 amino acids. The V gene's germline CDR1 is MNHEY and CDR2 SVGAGI. V lost 6 bases and J lost 6; bases outside the gene matches: 6. The CDR3: CASRRDRGSNEQFF. CDR3 nucleotide sequence: TGTGCCAGCAGAAGAGACAGGGGGAGCAATGAGCAGTTCTTC.

The rearrangement uses TRBV16 and TRBJ2-7; tentative D call: TRBD1 (6 bases). The CDR3 loop spans 17 amino acids. V lost 4 bases and J lost 3, with 22 bases in between. Germline V gene lookup returns CDR1 KGHSY and CDR2 FQNENV. This CDR3 is CASSPTDRTTAFYEQYF. CDR3 nucleotide sequence: TGTGCCAGCAGCCCTACAGACAGGACCACGGCCTTCTACGAGCAGTACTTC. The full variable domain, in which reference TRBV16 and TRBJ2-7 provide the parts outside the CDR3, is GEEVAQTPKHLVRGEGQKAKLYCAPIKGHSYVFWYQQVLKNEFKFLISFQNENVFDETGMPKERFSAKCLPNSPCSLEIQATKLEDSAVYFCASSPTDRTTAFYEQYFGPGTRLTVT.

This chain joins TRBV7-3 and TRBJ2-7, with 7 bases fitting TRBD1. The V gene end was trimmed by 2 bases and the J gene end by 0 bases; junction bases not matched to a gene: 7. Germline V lookup: CDR1 SGHTA, CDR2 FQGTGA. This CDR3 comprises 16 residues. The CDR3 DNA reads as TGTGCCAGCAGCTTAGAGGGGGCGGCTGTCTCCTACGAGCAGTACTTC. Its translation is CASSLEGAAVSYEQYF.

A few counts support this clone. The CDR3 coding sequence is TGTGCCAGCAGCCCGCACCAGGGGGCTTGGGAAAAACTGTTTTTT. Translating it yields CASSPHQGAWEKLFF. The V call is TRBV21-1, the J call TRBJ1-4; the table assigns TRBD1, which was not confirmed against the DNA. TRBV21-1 corresponds to a pseudogene. The CDR3 has 15 amino acids.

The chain employs TRBV9 and TRBJ2-1; TRBD2 matches at 10 bases. With 1 base clipped from V and 4 bases from J, the junction kept 2 bases outside the gene matches. Germline V gene sequence: CDR1 SGDLS, CDR2 YYNGEE. The CDR3 sequence is 15 residues long. CDR3 DNA sequence: TGTGCCAGCAGCGTACTTAGCGGGGGGTACAATGAGCAGTTCTTC. Protein: CASSVLSGGYNEQFF.

The rearrangement joins TRBV19 to TRBJ2-4; D tentatively fits TRBD1 or TRBD2 (7 bases each). Looked up from germline, CDR1 is LNHDA and CDR2 is SQIVND (reference sequence). This CDR3 has 18 amino acids. The germline V and J ends were trimmed by 5 bases and 0 bases, with 20 bases remaining between them. The CDR3 reads CASSPAGRTGLAKNIQYF. The CDR3 bases are TGTGCCAGTAGTCCAGCGGGAAGGACAGGTCTAGCCAAAAACATTCAGTACTTC.

The J gene is TRBJ1-3, the V gene TRBV4-1; D is ambiguous. The CDR3 is made up of 16 amino acids. V dropped 0 bases and J dropped 0 bases, with 9 bases sitting between them. The V gene's germline CDR1 is MGHRA and CDR2 YSYEKL. CDR3 in amino acids: CASSQDEYLSGNTIYF. The CDR3 nucleotides are TGCGCCAGCAGCCAAGACGAGTATCTCTCTGGAAACACCATATATTTT.

This rearrangement joins TRBV5-1 to TRBJ1-1; 9 nucleotides agree with TRBD1. Trimming removed 2 bases from V and 4 bases from J; junction bases left unmatched: 6. Germline V gives CDR1 SGHRS, CDR2 YFSETQ. This CDR3 spans 15 amino acids. The CDR3 is CASSLPDRGGTEAFF. Written as DNA, the CDR3 is TGCGCCAGCAGCTTACCGGACAGGGGAGGCACTGAAGCTTTCTTT.

This clone was detected only once. This chain uses TRBV21-1 with TRBJ2-5. TRBV21-1 is labeled a pseudogene. The CDR3 is 13 residues long. The CDR3 bases are TGTGCCAGCAGCAAAGGTGAAGAGACGACCCAGTACTTC. Encoded protein: CASSKGEETTQYF.

In DNA form, the CDR3 reads TGTGCCAGCAGAGGACTAGCGGGGGTTACGCAGTATTTT. Protein product: CASRGLAGVTQYF. The rearrangement joins TRBV2 to TRBJ2-3; 13 bases are a match to TRBD2. Germline trimming cut 6 bases from V and 8 bases from J; bases unmatched to any gene: 2. The CDR3 runs to 13 residues. The germline V gene has CDR1 SNHLY and CDR2 FYNNEI.

This CDR3 is CASSGQGNTEAFF. CDR3 nucleotide sequence: TGTGCCAGCAGTGGTCAGGGGAACACTGAAGCTTTCTTT. The rearrangement links TRBV11-3 to TRBJ1-1, with a possible D match to TRBD1 (5 bases). This CDR3 spans 13 amino acids. CDR1 is SGHNT, CDR2 YENEEA, per germline. V lost 6 bases to trimming and J lost 1 base, with 9 bases between them.

The rearrangement uses TRBV6-6 and TRBJ1-5; D not certain. Germline assignment: CDR1 MNHNY and CDR2 SVGAGI (reference sequence). The length of the CDR3 is 15 residues. V lost 2 bases and J lost 6, with 14 bases in between. CDR3 sequence reads: CASSYAGRAGQPQHF. The DNA of the CDR3 is TGTGCCAGCAGTTACGCCGGCAGAGCGGGTCAGCCCCAGCATTTT.

The genes are TRBV5-1 and TRBJ1-5; tentative D call: TRBD1 (6 bases). This CDR3 is 15 amino acids long. Trimming cost V 1 base and J 2 bases, with 10 bases left between them. Germline lookup yields CDR1 SGHRS and CDR2 YFSETQ. CDR3 DNA sequence: TGCGCCAGCAGCTTGACTGGGGGCGGCAATCAGCCCCAGCATTTT. It specifies CASSLTGGGNQPQHF.

V gene TRBV18 combines with J gene TRBJ2-3; no clear D. Germline V gene sequence: CDR1 KGHSH, CDR2 LQKENI. Trimming removed 0 bases from V and 0 bases from J, with 7 bases in between. This CDR3 has 15 residues. CDR3 DNA sequence: TGTGCCAGCTCACCACCGACAACGAGCACAGATACGCAGTATTTT. Encoded protein: CASSPPTTSTDTQYF.

V gene TRBV19 combines with J gene TRBJ2-1; 7 positions agree with TRBD2. This CDR3 spans 16 amino acids. Germline trimming cut 7 bases from V and 3 bases from J; bases unmatched to any gene: 12. Germline V lookup: CDR1 LNHDA, CDR2 SQIVND (reference sequence). The CDR3 bases are TGTGCCAGTATTGCCGGTTCTAGCGGAAGCTACAATGAGCAGTTCTTC. Translation: CASIAGSSGSYNEQFF.